A selection of T cell receptor beta chains follows, all from one sample in a study of OX40 agonist ivuxolimab in advanced cancers. Clones were sequenced by immunoSEQ multiplex PCR, and TCRdb holds only the in-frame ones, with some missing. Among tens of thousands of clones, roughly 84% were seen once, and the ten largest hold approximately 4.5%. Sequencing was performed on CD4+ or CD8+ T cells sorted from blood, taken in a trial of the OX40 agonist ivuxolimab. Receptor source: an adult with an advanced solid tumor such as melanoma, head and neck, liver or kidney cancer. CDR3s include the opening cysteine and the closing phenylalanine or tryptophan. Fields, in order: V gene, J gene, D gene, clone size, CDR3 DNA, CDR3 protein. The D gene is left open where the match is weak. Expanded clones are given a class, and other clones once, few, many or no size at all.

>TRBV28|TRBJ1-5|NA|NA
TGTGCCAGCAGTTCGAGGGCCAACAATCAGCCCCAGCATTTT
CASSSRANNQPQHF
>TRBV27|TRBJ1-1|NA|NA
TGTGCCAGCAGTTTATTCTCCCGCGGAGGGGCGAACACTGAAGCTTTCTTT
CASSLFSRGGANTEAFF
>TRBV5-6|TRBJ2-7|NA|NA
TGTGCCAGCAGCTTGTCCACCGGTGAGCAGTACTTC
CASSLSTGEQYF
>TRBV19|TRBJ2-1|TRBD2|NA
TGTGCCAGTAAGGGCGGGAGATCCCACAATGAGCAGTTCTTC
CASKGGRSHNEQFF
>TRBV5-8|TRBJ2-3|NA|NA
TGTGCCAGCAGCTTTCCGGAAGGGACTGGATTCACAGATACGCAGTATTTT
CASSFPEGTGFTDTQYF
>TRBV5-5|TRBJ2-7|NA|NA
TGTGCCAGCAGCTTGGGGGACCCCTACGAGCAGTACTTC
CASSLGDPYEQYF
>TRBV28|TRBJ1-2|TRBD1|once
TGTGCCAGCAGTTCCCCCCAGCCGAACAGGGGTAACTATGGCTACACCTTC
CASSSPQPNRGNYGYTF
>TRBV9|TRBJ2-2|NA|NA
TGTGCCAGCACCCCCGGCTACACCATCACCGGGGAGCTGTTTTTT
CASTPGYTITGELFF
>TRBV6-5|TRBJ1-2|TRBD1|NA
TGTGCCAGCTTACGGCGGGACAGGGCCCTCGATGGCTACACCTTC
CASLRRDRALDGYTF
>TRBV19|TRBJ1-2|NA|NA
TGTGCCAGTAGTATAGGCGGCACGACCTATGGCTACACCTTC
CASSIGGTTYGYTF